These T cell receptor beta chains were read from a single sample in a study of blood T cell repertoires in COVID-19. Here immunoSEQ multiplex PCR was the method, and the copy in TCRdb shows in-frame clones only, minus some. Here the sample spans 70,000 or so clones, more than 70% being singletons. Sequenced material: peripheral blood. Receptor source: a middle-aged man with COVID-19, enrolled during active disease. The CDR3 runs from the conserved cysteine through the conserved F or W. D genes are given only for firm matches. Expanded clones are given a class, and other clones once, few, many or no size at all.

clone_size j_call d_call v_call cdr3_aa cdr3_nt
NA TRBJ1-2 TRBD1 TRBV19 CASSSTGQSSSYGYTF TGTGCCAGTAGTTCGACGGGACAGAGTTCTTCCTATGGCTACACCTTC
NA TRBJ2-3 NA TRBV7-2 CASRFGLSTDTQYF TGTGCCAGCAGATTCGGACTGAGCACAGATACGCAGTATTTT
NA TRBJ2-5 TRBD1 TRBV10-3 CAIKPQGAEETQYF TGTGCCATCAAGCCACAGGGGGCGGAGGAGACCCAGTACTTC
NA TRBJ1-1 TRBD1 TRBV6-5 CASRGQLNTEAFF TGTGCCAGCAGGGGACAGTTGAACACTGAAGCTTTCTTT
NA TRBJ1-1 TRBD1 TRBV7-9 CASSPFRDRNTEAFF TGTGCCAGCAGCCCTTTCCGGGACAGGAACACTGAAGCTTTCTTT
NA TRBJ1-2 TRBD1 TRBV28 CASSSGGGTGGAGGYGYTF TGTGCCAGCAGCTCAGGGGGAGGGACAGGGGGCGCAGGTGGCTATGGCTACACCTTC
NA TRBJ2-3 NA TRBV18 CASSLDTIDTQYF TGTGCCAGCTCACTCGACACGATCGATACGCAGTATTTT
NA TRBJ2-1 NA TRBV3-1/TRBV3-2 CASSLAEDFFNEQFF TGTGCCAGCAGCCTCGCCGAGGACTTTTTTAATGAGCAGTTCTTC
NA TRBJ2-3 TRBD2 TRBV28 CASITTPGLAGKYTQYF TGTGCCAGCATTACAACCCCCGGGCTAGCGGGGAAGTATACGCAGTATTTT
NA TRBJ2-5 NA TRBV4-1 CASSQAPVETQYF TGCGCCAGCAGCCAAGCCCCCGTTGAGACCCAGTACTTC
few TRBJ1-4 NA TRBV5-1 CASSLGALENEKLFF TGCGCCAGCAGCTTAGGGGCCCTGGAGAATGAAAAACTGTTTTTT
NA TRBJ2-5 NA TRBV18 CASSPEETQYF TGTGCCAGCTCACCCGAAGAGACCCAGTACTTC
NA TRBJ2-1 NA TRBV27 CASSWTSYNEQFF TGTGCCAGCAGCTGGACTTCTTACAATGAGCAGTTCTTC
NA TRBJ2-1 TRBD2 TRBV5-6 CASSLMGGLATYNEQFF TGTGCCAGCAGCCTGATGGGAGGGCTAGCGACCTACAATGAGCAGTTCTTC
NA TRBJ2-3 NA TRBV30 CAWTTDSRTDTQYF TGTGCCTGGACCACGGACAGCCGCACAGATACGCAGTATTTT
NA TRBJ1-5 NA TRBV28 CASRPPGGGNQPQHF TGTGCCAGCAGACCTCCCGGGGGTGGCAATCAGCCCCAGCATTTT
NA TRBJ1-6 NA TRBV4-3 CASSQDLSRGTNSPLHF TGCGCCAGCAGCCAAGATCTTAGTCGAGGAACTAATTCACCCCTCCACTTT
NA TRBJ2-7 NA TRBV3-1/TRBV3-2 CASSQFGRDRYEQYF TGTGCCAGCAGCCAATTTGGGCGGGATAGATACGAGCAGTACTTC
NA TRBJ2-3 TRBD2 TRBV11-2 CASSAWGLADSDTQYF TGTGCCAGCAGCGCGTGGGGACTAGCGGATTCAGATACGCAGTATTTT